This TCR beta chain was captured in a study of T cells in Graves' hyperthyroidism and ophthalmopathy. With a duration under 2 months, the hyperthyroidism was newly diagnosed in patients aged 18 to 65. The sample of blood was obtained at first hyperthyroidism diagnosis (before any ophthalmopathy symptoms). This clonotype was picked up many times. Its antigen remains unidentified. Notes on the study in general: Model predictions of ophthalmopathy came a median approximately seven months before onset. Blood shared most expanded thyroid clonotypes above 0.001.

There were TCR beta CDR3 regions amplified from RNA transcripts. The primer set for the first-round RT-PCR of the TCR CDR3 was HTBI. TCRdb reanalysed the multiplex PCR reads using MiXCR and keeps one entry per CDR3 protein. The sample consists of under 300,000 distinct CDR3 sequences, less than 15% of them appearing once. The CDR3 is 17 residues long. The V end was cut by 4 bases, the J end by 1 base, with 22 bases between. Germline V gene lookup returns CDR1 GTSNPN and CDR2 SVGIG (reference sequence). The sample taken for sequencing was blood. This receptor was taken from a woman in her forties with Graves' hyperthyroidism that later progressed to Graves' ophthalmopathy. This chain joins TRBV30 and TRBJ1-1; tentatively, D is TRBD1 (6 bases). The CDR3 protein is CAWKTLDKRGRNTEAFF. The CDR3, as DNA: TGTGCCTGGAAAACCCTCGACAAGAGGGGGAGGAACACTGAAGCTTTCTTT.